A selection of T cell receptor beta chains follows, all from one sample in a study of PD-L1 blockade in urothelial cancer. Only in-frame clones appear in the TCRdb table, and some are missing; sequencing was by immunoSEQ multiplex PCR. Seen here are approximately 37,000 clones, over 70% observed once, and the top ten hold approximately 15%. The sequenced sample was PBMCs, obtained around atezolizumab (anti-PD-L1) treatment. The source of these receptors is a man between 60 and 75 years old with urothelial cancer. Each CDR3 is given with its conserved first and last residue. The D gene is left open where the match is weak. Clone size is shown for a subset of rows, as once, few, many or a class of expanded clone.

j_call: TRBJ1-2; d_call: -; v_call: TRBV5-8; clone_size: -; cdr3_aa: CASSLDYNYGYTF; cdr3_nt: TGTGCCAGCAGCTTGGATTATAACTATGGCTACACCTTC
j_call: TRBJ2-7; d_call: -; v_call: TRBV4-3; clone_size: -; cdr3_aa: CASSQGGGYEQYF; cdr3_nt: TGCGCCAGCAGCCAAGGCGGAGGGTACGAGCAGTACTTC
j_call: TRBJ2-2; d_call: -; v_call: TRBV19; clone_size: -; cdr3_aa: CASSIAGPNGELFF; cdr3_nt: TGTGCCAGTAGTATCGCAGGGCCCAACGGGGAGCTGTTTTTT
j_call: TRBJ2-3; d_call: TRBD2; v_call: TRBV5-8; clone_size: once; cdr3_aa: CASSSGRREWTDTQYF; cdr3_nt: TGTGCCAGCAGCTCCGGCCGGCGGGAGTGGACAGATACGCAGTATTTT
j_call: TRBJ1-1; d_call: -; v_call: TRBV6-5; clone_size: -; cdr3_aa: CASASPELGPTEAFF; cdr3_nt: TGTGCCAGCGCGTCGCCTGAGTTGGGGCCCACTGAAGCTTTCTTT
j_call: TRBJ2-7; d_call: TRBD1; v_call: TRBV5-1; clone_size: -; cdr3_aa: CASSLGGQGPYEQYF; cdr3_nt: TGCGCCAGCAGCTTGGGAGGACAGGGTCCCTACGAGCAGTACTTC
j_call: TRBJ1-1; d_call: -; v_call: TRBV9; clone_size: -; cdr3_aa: CASNRHEGGTEAFF; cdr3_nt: TGTGCCAGTAACCGTCACGAGGGTGGGACTGAAGCTTTCTTT
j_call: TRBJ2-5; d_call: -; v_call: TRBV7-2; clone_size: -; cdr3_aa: CASSLSGLRYQETQYF; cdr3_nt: TGTGCCAGCAGCTTATCAGGACTACGGTACCAAGAGACCCAGTACTTC
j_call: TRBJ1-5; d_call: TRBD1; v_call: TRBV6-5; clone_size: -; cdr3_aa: CASSSQGGQPQHF; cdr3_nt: TGTGCCAGCAGTTCCCAGGGGGGACAGCCCCAGCATTTT
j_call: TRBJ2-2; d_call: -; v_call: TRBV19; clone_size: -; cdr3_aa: CASSIIAGELFF; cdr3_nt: TGTGCCAGTAGTATAATCGCCGGGGAGCTGTTTTTT
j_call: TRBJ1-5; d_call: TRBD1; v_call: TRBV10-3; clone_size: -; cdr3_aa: CAISAGTGLSNQPQHF; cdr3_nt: TGTGCCATCAGTGCCGGGACAGGGCTTAGCAATCAGCCCCAGCATTTT
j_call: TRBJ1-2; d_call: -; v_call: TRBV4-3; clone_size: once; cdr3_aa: CASSQDRGVHGYTF; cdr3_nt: TGCGCCAGCAGCCAAGATCGCGGGGTACATGGCTACACCTTC
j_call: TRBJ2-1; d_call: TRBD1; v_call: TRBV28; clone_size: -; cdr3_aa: CASSFRTGREQFF; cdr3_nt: TGTGCCAGCAGTTTCCGGACAGGGCGGGAGCAGTTCTTC
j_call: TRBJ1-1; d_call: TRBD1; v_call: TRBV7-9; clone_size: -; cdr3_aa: CASSLAAQGEQAFF; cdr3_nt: TGTGCCAGCAGCTTAGCGGCACAGGGGGAGCAAGCTTTCTTT
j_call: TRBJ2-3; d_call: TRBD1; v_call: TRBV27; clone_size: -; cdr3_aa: CASSDRGTADTQYF; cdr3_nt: TGTGCCAGCTCCGACAGGGGGACGGCAGATACGCAGTATTTT
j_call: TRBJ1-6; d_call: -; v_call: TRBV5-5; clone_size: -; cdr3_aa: CASSLTDSPLHF; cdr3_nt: TGTGCCAGCAGCTTGACAGATTCACCCCTCCACTTT
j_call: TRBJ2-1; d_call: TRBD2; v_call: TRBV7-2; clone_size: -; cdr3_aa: CASSLGLAGAYNEQFF; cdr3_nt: TGTGCCAGCAGCTTAGGGCTAGCGGGAGCCTACAATGAGCAGTTCTTC
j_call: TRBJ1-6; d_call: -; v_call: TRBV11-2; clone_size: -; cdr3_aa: CASSLEGAVNSPLHF; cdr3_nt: TGTGCCAGCAGCTTAGAGGGGGCGGTTAATTCACCCCTCCACTTT
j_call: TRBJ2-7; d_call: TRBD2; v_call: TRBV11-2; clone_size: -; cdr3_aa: CASSLGDSGSSYEQYF; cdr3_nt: TGTGCCAGCAGCTTAGGGGATAGCGGGAGCTCCTACGAGCAGTACTTC
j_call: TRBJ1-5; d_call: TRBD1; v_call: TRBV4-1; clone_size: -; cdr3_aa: CASSQAIGQGGLSQPQHF; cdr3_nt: TGCGCCAGCAGCCAAGCGATCGGACAGGGTGGGTTATCTCAGCCCCAGCATTTT
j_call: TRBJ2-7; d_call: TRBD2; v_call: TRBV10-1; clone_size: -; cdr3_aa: CASSESASGGYEQYF; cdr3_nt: TGCGCCAGCAGTGAGTCGGCTAGCGGGGGCTACGAGCAGTACTTC
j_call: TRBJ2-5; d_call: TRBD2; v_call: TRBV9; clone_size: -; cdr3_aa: CASSVSLAGDETQYF; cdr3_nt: TGTGCCAGCAGCGTATCTCTAGCGGGGGACGAGACCCAGTACTTC
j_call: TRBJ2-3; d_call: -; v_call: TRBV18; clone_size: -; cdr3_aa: CASSHPGAKDTQYF; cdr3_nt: TGTGCCAGCTCCCACCCTGGGGCTAAAGATACGCAGTATTTT
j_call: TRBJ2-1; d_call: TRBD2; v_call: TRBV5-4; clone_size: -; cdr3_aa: CASSRSGLASIF; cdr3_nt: TGTGCCAGCAGCCGTTCGGGACTAGCATCGATCTTC
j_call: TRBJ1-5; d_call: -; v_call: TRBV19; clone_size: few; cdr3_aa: CASRAQGRDQPQHF; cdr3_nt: TGTGCCAGTAGGGCTCAGGGTCGGGATCAGCCCCAGCATTTT
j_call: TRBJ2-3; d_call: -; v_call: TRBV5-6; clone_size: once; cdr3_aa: CASSLGGNSTDTQYF; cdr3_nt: TGTGCCAGCAGCCTTGGCGGGAATAGCACAGATACGCAGTATTTT
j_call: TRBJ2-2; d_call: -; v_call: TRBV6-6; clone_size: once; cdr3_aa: CASTQSTGELFF; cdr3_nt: TGTGCCAGCACACAGTCCACCGGGGAGCTGTTTTTT
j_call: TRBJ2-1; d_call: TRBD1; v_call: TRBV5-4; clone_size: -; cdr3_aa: CASSPTGIPLERLFF; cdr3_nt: TGTGCCAGCAGCCCGACAGGGATCCCTCTGGAAAGGTTGTTCTTC
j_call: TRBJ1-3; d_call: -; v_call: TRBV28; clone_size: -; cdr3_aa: CASSSDTLPGNTIYF; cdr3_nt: TGTGCCAGCAGTTCGGACACGTTACCTGGAAACACCATATATTTT
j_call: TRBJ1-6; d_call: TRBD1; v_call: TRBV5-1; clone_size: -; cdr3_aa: CASSLNQGANSPLHF; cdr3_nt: TGCGCCAGCAGCTTGAATCAGGGGGCAAATTCACCCCTCCACTTT
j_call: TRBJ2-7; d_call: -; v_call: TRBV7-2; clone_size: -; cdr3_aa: CASSLKGSHEQYF; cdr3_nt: TGTGCCAGCAGCTTAAAGGGGTCACACGAGCAGTACTTC